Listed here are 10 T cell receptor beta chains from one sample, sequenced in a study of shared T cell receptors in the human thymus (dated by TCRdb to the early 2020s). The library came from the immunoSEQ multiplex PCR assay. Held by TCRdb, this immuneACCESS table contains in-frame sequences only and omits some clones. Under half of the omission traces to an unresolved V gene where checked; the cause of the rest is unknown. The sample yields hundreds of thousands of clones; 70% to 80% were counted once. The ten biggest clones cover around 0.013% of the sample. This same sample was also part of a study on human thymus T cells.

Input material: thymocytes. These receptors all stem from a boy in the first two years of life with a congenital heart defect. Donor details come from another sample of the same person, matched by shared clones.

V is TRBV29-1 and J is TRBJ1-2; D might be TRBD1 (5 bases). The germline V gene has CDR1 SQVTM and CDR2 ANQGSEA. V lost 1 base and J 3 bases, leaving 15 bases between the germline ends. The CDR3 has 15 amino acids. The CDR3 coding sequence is TGCAGCGTTGAAGTAGAATGCGGGGGAGACTATGGCTACACCTTC. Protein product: CSVEVECGGDYGYTF.

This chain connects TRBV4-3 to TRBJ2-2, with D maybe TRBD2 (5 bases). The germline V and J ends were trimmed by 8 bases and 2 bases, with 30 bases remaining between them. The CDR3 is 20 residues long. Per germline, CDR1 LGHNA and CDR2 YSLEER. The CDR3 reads CASGAAVAGRPRTNTGELFF. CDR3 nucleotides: TGCGCCAGCGGCGCCGCGGTGGCGGGCCGACCCCGAACAAACACCGGGGAGCTGTTTTTT.

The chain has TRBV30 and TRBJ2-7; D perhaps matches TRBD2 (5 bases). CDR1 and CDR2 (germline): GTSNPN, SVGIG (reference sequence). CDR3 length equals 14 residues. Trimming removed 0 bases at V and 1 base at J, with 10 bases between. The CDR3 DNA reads TGTGCCTGGAGTGTACTAGGAAAATCCTACGAGCAGTACTTC. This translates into CAWSVLGKSYEQYF.

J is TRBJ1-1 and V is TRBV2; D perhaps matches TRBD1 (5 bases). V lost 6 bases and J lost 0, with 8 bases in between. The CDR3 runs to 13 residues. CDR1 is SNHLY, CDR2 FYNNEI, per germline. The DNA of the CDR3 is TGTGCCAGCAGGCGGGACCTGAACACTGAAGCTTTCTTT. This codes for CASRRDLNTEAFF. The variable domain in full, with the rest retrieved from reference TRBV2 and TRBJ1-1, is EPEVTQTPSHQVTQMGQEVILRCVPISNHLYFYWYRQILGQKVEFLVSFYNNEISEKSEIFDDQFSVERPDGSNFTLKIRSTKLEDSAMYFCASRRDLNTEAFFGQGTRLTVV.

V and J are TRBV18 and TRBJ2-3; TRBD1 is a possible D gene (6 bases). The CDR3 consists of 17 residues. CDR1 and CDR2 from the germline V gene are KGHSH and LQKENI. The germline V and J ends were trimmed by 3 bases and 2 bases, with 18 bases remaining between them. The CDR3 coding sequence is TGTGCCAGCTCACCTGACGACAGGTGGCCTCTCACAGATACGCAGTATTTT. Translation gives CASSPDDRWPLTDTQYF.

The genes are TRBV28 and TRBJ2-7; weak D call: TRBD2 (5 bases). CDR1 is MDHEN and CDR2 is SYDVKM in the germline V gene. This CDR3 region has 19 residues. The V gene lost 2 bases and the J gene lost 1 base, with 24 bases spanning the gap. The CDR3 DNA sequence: TGTGCCAGCAGTTTACATCCGACCTTCGAGACTACCTTTTCCTACGAGCAGTACTTC. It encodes CASSLHPTFETTFSYEQYF.

Here the CDR3 DNA reads TGCGCCAGCAGCCAAGTCTCGGTGCGGGAGGGCTCCTACGAGCAGTACTTC. Translated: CASSQVSVREGSYEQYF. The J gene is TRBJ2-7, the V gene TRBV4-1; 9 bases align to TRBD2. Germline CDR1 MGHRA, CDR2 YSYEKL. There are 17 residues in the CDR3. Trimming cost V 1 base and J 0 bases; bases outside gene matches: 7.

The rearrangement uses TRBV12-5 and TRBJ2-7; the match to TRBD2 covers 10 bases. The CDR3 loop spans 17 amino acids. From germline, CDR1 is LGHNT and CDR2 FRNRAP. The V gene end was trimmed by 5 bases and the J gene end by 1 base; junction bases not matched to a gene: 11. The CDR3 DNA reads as TGTGCTAGTGGTATAAACCAAAGCGGGAGGGTGTCCTACGAGCAGTACTTC. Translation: CASGINQSGRVSYEQYF.

CDR3: CSVEGSGGRASHEQYF. CDR3 bases: TGCAGCGTTGAAGGGAGCGGGGGAAGAGCTTCCCACGAGCAGTACTTC. The chain joins TRBV29-1 to TRBJ2-7; 8 bases agree with TRBD2. Germline CDR1 is SQVTM and CDR2 is ANQGSEA. The CDR3 has 16 amino acids. V trimming: 1 base; J trimming: 5 bases; junction bases outside the gene matches: 13.

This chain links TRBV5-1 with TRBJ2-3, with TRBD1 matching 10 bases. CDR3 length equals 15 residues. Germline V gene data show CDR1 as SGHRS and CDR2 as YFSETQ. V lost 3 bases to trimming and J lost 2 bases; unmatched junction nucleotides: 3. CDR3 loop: CASSYGQGDTDTQYF. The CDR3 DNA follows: TGCGCCAGCAGCTACGGACAGGGGGACACAGATACGCAGTATTTT.